The text below deals with one T cell receptor beta chain. The J segment lost 5 bases and the V segment lost 1 base, leaving 6 bases of the junction unmatched. CDR3 length: 18 amino acids. Per the germline V gene, CDR1 is LGHDT and CDR2 is YNNKEL (reference sequence). The entry originates in a study of blood T cell repertoires in COVID-19. Turning to the study itself: Sources were T cells, B-cell-depleted T cells, or PBMCs; the material itself was cDNA or gDNA.

Authors' processing steps: Researchers report that nucleated cell counts were estimated from reference gene primer amplification. TCRdb keeps only in-frame clones here, not all; method: immunoSEQ multiplex PCR. D and trimming were read from the DNA, whereas the V and J calls and clone size are those reported in that table. The sample records more than 110,000 clones, around 80% being singletons. The TCR sequence derives from a woman of 80 years or more with active or convalescent COVID-19. Sequencing was done on a sample of peripheral blood. The chain has TRBV3-1 (or the pseudogene TRBV3-2) and TRBJ2-2; 14 nucleotides match TRBD2. For the CDR3, the DNA is TGTGCCAGCAGCCAAGGGACTAGCGGGGGGCCGTGGACCGGGGAGCTGTTTTTT. The encoded protein is CASSQGTSGGPWTGELFF.